In its sample, the clone carrying this T cell receptor (beta chain) was seen a few times. Its matching antigen is unknown. This sample stems from a study of T-cell reconstitution after alpha-beta-depleted transplantation in children. Study results and limitations: Among T cells one year after transplant, newly produced cells accounted for most counts and diversity. After transplant, high TCRbeta diversity at day 60 in some patients arose from surviving recipient T cells and thymic progenitors.

Molecular barcoding with unique molecular identifiers was used for the TCRbeta library. Using its own MiXCR run on the PCR reads, TCRdb lists one record per CDR3 protein. Of around 580,000 distinct CDR3 sequences in the sample, 25% to 30% were seen once. Specimen: PBMCs, collected before TCRalphabeta/CD19-depleted stem cell transplant. The sequence derives from a boy younger than two with Wiskott-Aldrich syndrome, due to receive a stem cell transplant.

The DNA of the CDR3 is TGTGCCAGCAGTCTTAGCGGGACAGCCCAAGAGACCCAGTACTTC. Translating it yields CASSLSGTAQETQYF. The V call is TRBV9, the J call TRBJ2-5, with D tentatively TRBD2 (8 bases). The CDR3 sequence is 15 residues long. V gave up 5 bases and J gave up 1 base, with 15 bases separating them. CDR1 is SGDLS and CDR2 is YYNGEE in the germline V gene.